These 8 T cell receptor beta chains were all obtained from the same sample, sequenced in a study of identical twins. In TCRdb, the 5' RACE reads were re-called with MiXCR into one record per CDR3 protein. Among hundreds of thousands of distinct CDR3 sequences listed, roughly 6% were seen once. The specimen was naive T cells sorted from blood. The receptors here all came from a man younger than 35 in good health.

This clonotype was recorded a few times. The rearrangement joins TRBV9 to TRBJ2-3; D remains unclear. The CDR3 has 15 residues. Trimming removed 2 bases at V and 0 bases at J, with 10 bases between. CDR1 and CDR2 (germline): SGDLS, YYNGEE. The CDR3 region is CASSVLGGSTDTQYF. The CDR3 coding sequence is TGTGCCAGCAGCGTTCTCGGCGGTAGCACAGATACGCAGTATTTT.

This clonotype was recorded many times. The V call is TRBV9, the J call TRBJ2-1; 15 positions agree with TRBD2. V lost 1 base to trimming and J lost 9 bases; unmatched junction nucleotides: 11. The CDR3 contains 18 residues. Germline values: CDR1 SGDLS, CDR2 YYNGEE. CDR3 sequence: CASSVSLRTSGRGGEQFF. The CDR3, as DNA: TGTGCCAGCAGCGTATCCCTTCGGACTAGCGGGAGGGGGGGTGAGCAGTTCTTC.

In its sample, this clonotype was seen many times. The rearrangement uses TRBV9 and TRBJ2-5, with TRBD1 matching 9 bases. The V and J ends lost 3 bases and 5 bases, in that order; junction bases with no gene match: 8. From germline, CDR1 is SGDLS and CDR2 YYNGEE. The CDR3 runs to 15 residues. CDR3 in DNA: TGTGCCAGCAGCGGGGGGACAGGGTATGGGGAGACCCAGTACTTC. Translating gives CASSGGTGYGETQYF.

This chain connects TRBV5-1 to TRBJ1-2, with a possible D match to TRBD1 (5 bases). The CDR3 is 13 amino acids. Germline CDR1 SGHRS, CDR2 YFSETQ. The V end was cut by 4 bases, the J end by 4 bases, with 11 bases between. CDR3: CASSLDRTYGYTF. CDR3 bases: TGCGCCAGCAGCCTAGACAGAACCTATGGCTACACCTTC.

At least ten counts were recorded for this clonotype. The chain has TRBV6-6 and TRBJ2-1; D call uncertain. CDR3 length: 13 residues. Germline values: CDR1 MNHNY, CDR2 SVGAGI (reference sequence). V lost 2 bases to trimming and J lost 9 bases, with 11 bases between them. The CDR3, as DNA: TGTGCCAGCAGTTACGGGTGGGAAGGTGAGCAGTTCTTC. This gives the protein CASSYGWEGEQFF.

This clonotype has only a few counts. The rearrangement uses TRBV15 and TRBJ2-4; D is unresolved. The CDR3 extends over 16 amino acids. CDR1 LNHNV and CDR2 YYDKDF come from the germline V gene (reference sequence). V was trimmed by 4 bases and J by 1 base, leaving 14 bases between them. The CDR3 loop is CATSNGRAWAKNIQYF. In nucleotides, the CDR3 is TGTGCCACCAGCAACGGGCGCGCTTGGGCCAAAAACATTCAGTACTTC.

The chain recombines TRBV15 with TRBJ2-3; D is unclear. V was cut by 0 bases and J by 10 bases, with 5 bases left in between. The germline V gene has CDR1 LNHNV and CDR2 YYDKDF (reference sequence). There are 11 residues in the CDR3. DNA of the CDR3: TGTGCCACCAGCAGAGAAGAAGCGCAGTATTTT. Its protein is CATSREEAQYF.

This rearrangement joins TRBV5-1 to TRBJ1-1; 9 bases match TRBD1. The CDR3 contains 15 residues. The trim removed 3 bases at V and 5 bases at J, leaving 8 bases unmatched. Germline V lookup: CDR1 SGHRS, CDR2 YFSETQ. The CDR3 DNA reads as TGCGCCAGCAGCTCACAGGGGGCGCCTTCAACTGAAGCTTTCTTT. It translates to CASSSQGAPSTEAFF. Variable domain in full (rest from reference TRBV5-1 and TRBJ1-1): KAGVTQTPRYLIKTRGQQVTLSCSPISGHRSVSWYQQTPGQGLQFLFEYFSETQRNKGNFPGRFSGRQFSNSRSEMNVSTLELGDSALYLCASSSQGAPSTEAFFGQGTRLTVV.